The next 31 T cell receptor beta chains were all read from a single sample in a study of vaccination effects on CD4 cells after COVID-19. The method was immunoSEQ multiplex PCR; TCRdb's version includes in-frame clones alone and lacks a portion of them. This table has about 50,000 clones, about four fifths appearing once. For these receptors, no antigen is known. Having been cultured for roughly 11 days, the cells underwent CD4+ T cell isolation. PCR confirmed that the person was infected with SARS-CoV-2 between March and December 2020. Participants each got two BNT162b2 or mRNA-1273 vaccine doses. The sequenced sample was CD4+ T cells from PBMCs cultured without peptide, obtained after COVID-19 vaccination. The source is a human donor who had a prior SARS-CoV-2 infection.

The chain has TRBV9 and TRBJ1-1; a weak D match, TRBD1 (6 bases). The CDR3 consists of 13 residues. Germline CDR1 reads SGDLS; CDR2 reads YYNGEE. V shed 4 bases and J shed 9 bases, with 16 bases lying between them. The CDR3, as DNA: TGTGCCAGCAGCCGGGACAAACTTGGAAAAGCTTTCTTT. Its protein is CASSRDKLGKAFF.

The CDR3 region is CASRGGPRSEQYF. Written as DNA, the CDR3 is TGTGCCAGCAGGGGTGGCCCGAGGAGCGAGCAGTACTTC. This sequence joins TRBV6-5 and TRBJ2-7; D not certain. The length of the CDR3 is 13 residues. Germline loops: CDR1 MNHEY, CDR2 SVGAGI. The V end was cut by 6 bases, the J end by 6 bases, with 15 bases between.

V gene TRBV27 combines with J gene TRBJ2-3, with a weak D call TRBD1 (6 bases). CDR1 MNHEY and CDR2 SMNVEV come from the germline V gene (reference sequence). The V gene lost 8 bases and the J gene lost 6 bases, with 39 bases spanning the gap. The length of the CDR3 is 21 residues. The CDR3 coding sequence is TGTGCCAGCCGACAGTTTATGGTCCCCGGCAGGGGCCCTCATGATGTGGATACGCAGTATTTT. It codes for CASRQFMVPGRGPHDVDTQYF.

The rearrangement uses TRBV7-6 and TRBJ2-1; D may be TRBD2 (5 bases). The CDR3 sequence is 17 residues long. Trimming removed 5 bases from V and 1 base from J, with 18 bases in between. The germline gives CDR1 SGHVS, CDR2 FNYEAQ. Here the CDR3 DNA reads TGTGCCAGCAGCCCGAATCGGGTGGGAGTATCCTACAATGAGCAGTTCTTC. Translated: CASSPNRVGVSYNEQFF.

This clone showed up just a few times. The chain's CDR3 is CASSFRDNQPQHF. CDR3 nucleotide sequence: TGTGCCAGCAGTTTTCGGGACAATCAGCCCCAGCATTTT. This sequence joins TRBV12-3 or TRBV12-4 and TRBJ1-5; D not resolved. The CDR3 is made up of 13 amino acids. V gave up 3 bases and J gave up 3 bases, with 6 bases separating them.

The gene calls are TRBV4-3 and TRBJ2-3; no clear D. The CDR3 is 17 residues long. Germline V CDR1 and CDR2: LGHNA, YSLEER. V lost 0 bases and J lost 0, with 13 bases in between. CDR3 amino acids: CASSQEARQYSTDTQYF. CDR3 DNA sequence: TGCGCCAGCAGCCAAGAAGCTAGGCAATATAGCACAGATACGCAGTATTTT.

The V call is TRBV10-3, the J call TRBJ2-7, with a possible D match to TRBD2 (5 bases). Trimming took off 11 bases at V and 3 bases at J, with 26 bases between the two ends. The CDR3 has 16 residues. Germline CDR1 ENHRY, CDR2 SYGVKD. CDR3 DNA: TGTGCCCCCCGCCCCCGGGGTAGTTGGACCTACTACGAGCAGTACTTC. It encodes CAPRPRGSWTYYEQYF.

This clone was picked up a small number of times. The chain couples TRBV4-2 to TRBJ1-4; tentative D call: TRBD1 (6 bases). The ends were cut back, 0 bases at V and 7 bases at J, with 12 bases in the middle. The CDR3 extends over 15 amino acids. Germline V CDR1 and CDR2: LGHNA, YNFKEQ. CDR3 in amino acids: CASSQEGGISEKLFF. The CDR3 coding sequence is TGTGCCAGCAGCCAAGAGGGGGGCATCAGTGAAAAACTGTTTTTT.

The V gene is TRBV2, the J gene TRBJ2-2; D tentatively fits TRBD1 or TRBD2 (6 bases each). The CDR3 totals 14 residues. In germline, CDR1 is SNHLY, CDR2 FYNNEI. V dropped 7 bases and J dropped 4 bases, with 13 bases sitting between them. For the CDR3, the DNA is TGTGCCAGCAAGGAGGGGGGAAGCACCGGGGAGCTGTTTTTT. Its translation is CASKEGGSTGELFF.

The chain employs TRBV2 and TRBJ1-5; 9 positions agree with TRBD1. The CDR3 length is 16 residues. Germline CDR1 SNHLY, CDR2 FYNNEI. With V trimmed by 8 bases and J by 0 bases, 8 bases remained unmatched. CDR3 DNA: TGTGCCAGCGGGAGGACAGGGGTACATAGCAATCAGCCCCAGCATTTT. Amino acids: CASGRTGVHSNQPQHF.

The chain recombines TRBV6-6 with TRBJ2-7; the D is unclear. Per germline, CDR1 MNHNY and CDR2 SVGAGI (reference sequence). The CDR3 sequence is 14 residues long. Trimming removed 6 bases from V and 2 bases from J, with 14 bases in between. CDR3: CASSATEVTYEQYF. The DNA for the CDR3 is TGTGCCAGCAGCGCCACAGAAGTTACCTACGAGCAGTACTTC.

The chain joins TRBV2 to TRBJ1-5; possibly TRBD1 for D (5 bases). The germline V gene encodes CDR1 SNHLY and CDR2 FYNNEI. The CDR3 spans 14 residues. V lost 5 bases and J 3 bases, leaving 11 bases between the germline ends. The CDR3, as DNA: TGTGCCAGCAGTCCCGACAGAAACAATCAGCCCCAGCATTTT. Translation: CASSPDRNNQPQHF.

The chain is built from TRBV6-2 or TRBV6-3 and TRBJ2-7; the D gene could be TRBD1 or TRBD2 (6 bases each). V lost 2 bases and J 2 bases, leaving 13 bases between the germline ends. CDR1 is MNHEY, CDR2 SVGEGT, per germline. There are 15 residues in the CDR3. CDR3 protein: CASSYGTGAPYEQYF. The DNA of the CDR3 is TGTGCCAGCAGTTACGGGACGGGGGCCCCCTACGAGCAGTACTTC.

This chain uses TRBV6-2 or TRBV6-3 with TRBJ2-7; D is unresolved. This CDR3 comprises 14 residues. The germline gives CDR1 MNHEY, CDR2 SVGEGT. Trimming removed 3 bases from V and 13 bases from J, with 22 bases in between. Here the CDR3 reads CASSYLRDTLAPYF. CDR3 nucleotide sequence: TGTGCCAGCAGTTATCTCCGAGACACCCTCGCCCCCTACTTC.

This clone is categorized as medium-sized (0.01 to 0.1%). The CDR3 region is CASRDTGGLQPLHF. The CDR3 region has the DNA TGTGCCAGCAGAGATACAGGAGGACTGCAACCCCTCCACTTT. The chain carries TRBV2 and TRBJ1-6; perhaps TRBD1 as D (5 bases). Germline V gives CDR1 SNHLY, CDR2 FYNNEI. This CDR3 contains 14 residues. Trimming left V 6 bases short and J 12 bases short, with 18 bases between.

J is TRBJ2-5 and V is TRBV28; 15 positions agree with TRBD2. After removal of 4 bases from V and 5 bases from J, the junction contained 11 bases not matched to a gene. The CDR3 contains 18 residues. CDR1 and CDR2 from the germline V gene are MDHEN and SYDVKM. This CDR3 is CASSSPRTSGRALETQYF. Here the CDR3 DNA reads TGTGCCAGCAGTTCCCCCAGGACTAGCGGGAGGGCCCTGGAGACCCAGTACTTC. The complete variable domain, with remaining parts taken from reference TRBV28 and TRBJ2-5, reads DVKVTQSSRYLVKRTGEKVFLECVQDMDHENMFWYRQDPGLGLRLIYFSYDVKMKEKGDIPEGYSVSREKKERFSLILESASTNQTSMYLCASSSPRTSGRALETQYFGPGTRLLVL.

This chain uses TRBV7-8 with TRBJ2-7; 9 positions match TRBD1. V gave up 5 bases and J gave up 3 bases; unmatched junction bases: 8. There are 15 residues in the CDR3. In germline, CDR1 is SGHVS, CDR2 FQNEAQ. The CDR3 loop reads CASSITGTGIYEQYF. In nucleotides, the CDR3 is TGTGCCAGCAGCATAACCGGGACAGGGATCTACGAGCAGTACTTC. Together with reference TRBV7-8 and TRBJ2-7, the CDR3 gives the full variable domain: GAGVSQSPRYKVAKRGQDVALRCDPISGHVSLFWYQQALGQGPEFLTYFQNEAQLDKSGLPSDRFFAERPEGSVSTLKIQRTQQEDSAVYLCASSITGTGIYEQYFGPGTRLTVT.

The V and J genes are TRBV9 and TRBJ1-4; 9 positions match TRBD1. Germline V CDR1 and CDR2: SGDLS, YYNGEE. This CDR3 is built from 18 residues. Unmatched junction bases numbered 14, after V lost 0 bases and J lost 8 bases. CDR3 nucleotide sequence: TGTGCCAGCAGCGTAGGGACAGGGGAGCTCTATAGAGGCGAAAAACTGTTTTTT. Translated: CASSVGTGELYRGEKLFF.

V and J are TRBV30 and TRBJ1-6, with D tentatively TRBD1 (6 bases). The germline V gene has CDR1 GTSNPN and CDR2 SVGIG (reference sequence). The CDR3 is made up of 15 amino acids. The V gene lost 5 bases and the J gene lost 10 bases, with 21 bases spanning the gap. This chain's CDR3 is CAWGPHPRGQSPLHF. The CDR3 DNA follows: TGTGCCTGGGGCCCTCACCCCCGGGGGCAGTCACCCCTCCACTTT.

CDR3 protein: CASSALSGEKLFF. The CDR3 bases are TGTGCCAGCAGCGCTCTATCGGGCGAAAAACTGTTTTTT. The chain has TRBV6-5 and TRBJ1-4; D ambiguous. This CDR3 comprises 13 residues. Trimming shortened V by 6 bases and J by 8 bases, and 13 bases separated the two germline ends. Germline V gene sequence: CDR1 MNHEY, CDR2 SVGAGI.

The chain joins TRBV7-3 to TRBJ2-5, with no clear D. The CDR3 contains 17 residues. CDR1 is SGHTA and CDR2 is FQGTGA in the germline V gene. V lost 5 bases and J 0 bases, leaving 19 bases between the germline ends. CDR3 amino acids: CASSPGIRWPNQETQYF. CDR3 in DNA: TGTGCCAGCAGCCCTGGGATCCGGTGGCCCAACCAAGAGACCCAGTACTTC.

The chain is built from TRBV7-9 and TRBJ2-7; tentatively, D is TRBD1 or TRBD2 (5 bases each). The CDR3 sequence is 14 residues long. The ends were cut back, 6 bases at V and 3 bases at J, with 15 bases in the middle. Germline CDR1 reads SEHNR; CDR2 reads FQNEAQ (reference sequence). The CDR3 spells CASSYSGTIYEQYF. Here the CDR3 DNA reads TGTGCCAGCAGTTACTCCGGGACGATCTACGAGCAGTACTTC.

This chain joins TRBV23-1 and TRBJ2-2; 7 nucleotides match TRBD1. TRBV23-1 falls under the ORF class, with uncertain function. After removal of 0 bases from V and 4 bases from J, the junction contained 8 bases not matched to a gene. The CDR3 length is 17 residues. The CDR3 reads CASSQSSGQEPTGELFF. As DNA, the CDR3 is TGCGCCAGCAGTCAATCATCCGGACAGGAGCCCACCGGGGAGCTGTTTTTT.

The rearrangement joins TRBV6-1 to TRBJ1-2; weak D call: TRBD1 (6 bases). V shed 1 base and J shed 4 bases, with 10 bases lying between them. From germline, CDR1 is MNHNS and CDR2 SASEGT. This CDR3 spans 14 amino acids. As DNA, the CDR3 is TGTGCCAGCAGTGAAGGAGACAGGCTCTATGGCTACACCTTC. It yields the protein CASSEGDRLYGYTF.

The chain is built from TRBV2 and TRBJ2-2; D not certain. In germline, CDR1 is SNHLY, CDR2 FYNNEI. V was cut by 4 bases and J by 5 bases, with 14 bases left in between. This CDR3 spans 15 amino acids. The CDR3 spells CASSVLSVWTGELFF. CDR3 DNA: TGTGCCAGCAGTGTATTAAGCGTTTGGACCGGGGAGCTGTTTTTT. Variable domain in full (rest from reference TRBV2 and TRBJ2-2): EPEVTQTPSHQVTQMGQEVILRCVPISNHLYFYWYRQILGQKVEFLVSFYNNEISEKSEIFDDQFSVERPDGSNFTLKIRSTKLEDSAMYFCASSVLSVWTGELFFGEGSRLTVL.

This chain connects TRBV6-5 to TRBJ2-1, with 13 bases matching TRBD2. The CDR3 runs 14 residues. With V trimmed by 6 bases and J by 8 bases, 4 bases remained unmatched. The germline V gene encodes CDR1 MNHEY and CDR2 SVGAGI. The CDR3: CASRPGLAGDEQFF. The DNA for the CDR3 is TGTGCCAGCAGGCCAGGACTAGCGGGAGATGAGCAGTTCTTC.

This rearrangement joins TRBV19 to TRBJ2-2; TRBD2 might be the D (8 bases). CDR3 size: 18 residues. The germline V gene encodes CDR1 LNHDA and CDR2 SQIVND (reference sequence). Trimming removed 5 bases from V and 4 bases from J, with 23 bases in between. This chain's CDR3 is CASSPLVGRGLGTGELFF. CDR3 sequence (DNA): TGTGCCAGTAGTCCGCTCGTCGGGAGGGGGCTGGGCACCGGGGAGCTGTTTTTT.

The rearrangement joins TRBV18 to TRBJ2-1; TRBD2 matches at 7 bases. The trim removed 5 bases at V and 5 bases at J, leaving 3 bases unmatched. The CDR3 sequence is 13 residues long. Germline CDR1 is KGHSH and CDR2 is LQKENI. CDR3 sequence reads: CASSGGTNNEQFF. For the CDR3, the DNA is TGTGCCAGCTCAGGCGGGACTAACAATGAGCAGTTCTTC.

About this clone itself: Other DNA sequences in the sample encode the same CDR3. V is TRBV20-1 and J is TRBJ2-3; no firm D call. The CDR3 contains 11 residues. V was trimmed by 6 bases and J by 2 bases, leaving 6 bases between them. Germline assignment: CDR1 DFQATT and CDR2 SNEGSKA (reference sequence). CDR3 sequence: CSALITDTQYF. The CDR3 bases are TGCAGTGCACTGATCACAGATACGCAGTATTTT.

This clone was observed a handful of times. The chain's CDR3 is CASRWGIVSGNTIYF. The CDR3 region has the DNA TGTGCCAGCAGGTGGGGGATAGTCTCTGGAAACACCATATATTTT. The chain combines TRBV2 with TRBJ1-3, with D tentatively TRBD1 (5 bases). The ends were cut back, 6 bases at V and 0 bases at J, with 12 bases in the middle. The CDR3 is 15 residues long. The germline CDR1 and CDR2 sequences are SNHLY and FYNNEI.

J is TRBJ1-4 and V is TRBV7-9; 7 nucleotides line up with TRBD1. This CDR3 has 18 residues. With V trimmed by 5 bases and J by 2 bases, 14 bases remained unmatched. The germline CDR1 and CDR2 sequences are SEHNR and FQNEAQ (reference sequence). The CDR3 loop reads CASSLGTDFIETNEKLFF. DNA for the CDR3: TGTGCCAGCAGCCTTGGGACAGACTTCATTGAGACTAATGAAAAACTGTTTTTT.